This T cell receptor beta chain came from a study of cytomegalovirus exposure and HLA in healthy donors. Study-wide results and caveats: There were a few CMV-associated chains whose specificity for CMV antigens was confirmed in vitro. In a later analysis, across HLA loci, associated TCR counts were highest for DRB1, lowest for HLA-C.

Worth noting for this clone: Its antigen is unknown.

A multiplex PCR was run with 60 Vbeta primers and 13 Jbeta primers. The data were produced by immunoSEQ multiplex PCR, yet TCRdb's version contains in-frame clones alone and is incomplete. The table has some 100,000 clones, about 80% seen once. V was shortened by 4 bases and J by 5 bases, with 10 bases between the two germline ends. CDR3 length: 13 amino acids. The germline V gene encodes CDR1 MNHNY and CDR2 SVGAGI (reference sequence). The chain uses TRBV6-6 and TRBJ2-3; D unresolved. The source is a male donor in good health and CMV-seropositive. The sample consisted of PBMCs. The CDR3 protein is CASSSQLLDTQYF. In DNA, the CDR3 is TGTGCCAGCAGTTCCCAGTTGTTAGATACGCAGTATTTT.